A single sample gave rise to the 22 T cell receptor beta chains below, sequenced in a study of CD8+CD57+ T cells in acquired aplastic anemia. Those patients picked for sequencing had displayed CD8+CD57+ cell expansion on flow cytometry. Genomic DNA provided the template from which TCR beta VDJ and CDR3 profiles were obtained. MiXCR, applied by TCRdb to the reads, yields one record per CDR3 protein. The data hold some 200,000 distinct CDR3 sequences, with roughly half observed a single time. The source material was sorted CD4+, CD8+, or CD8+CD57+ T cells (not recorded which) from PBMCs. These receptors were taken from a human donor with aplastic anemia.

The rearrangement links TRBV14 to TRBJ2-1; 13 nucleotides align to TRBD2. V was pared by 0 bases and J by 3 bases, with 5 bases of the junction left unmatched. Germline loops: CDR1 SGHDN, CDR2 FVKESK. The CDR3 sequence is 18 residues long. The CDR3 region is CASSQDRLAGGIYNEQFF. The CDR3 nucleotides are TGTGCCAGCAGCCAAGATCGACTAGCGGGAGGCATCTACAATGAGCAGTTCTTC.

This clonotype occurred once. The chain combines TRBV29-1 with TRBJ2-7, with 12 bases that match TRBD2. V trimming: 7 bases; J trimming: 5 bases; junction bases outside the gene matches: 6. CDR3 length equals 13 residues. Germline V gene data show CDR1 as SQVTM and CDR2 as ANQGSEA. The CDR3 DNA is TGCAGCGGCGGACTAGCGGGGACCGACGAGCAGTACTTC. Amino acid sequence: CSGGLAGTDEQYF.

This clonotype was detected only once. This chain joins TRBV5-4 and TRBJ2-7, with TRBD2 matching over 12 bases. V was pared by 4 bases and J by 5 bases, with 4 bases of the junction left unmatched. CDR3 length: 14 amino acids. Germline CDR1 reads SGHNT; CDR2 reads YYREEE (reference sequence). The CDR3 nucleotides read TGTGCCAGCAGCCCAGGACTAGCGGGGAACGAGCAGTACTTC. Translating it yields CASSPGLAGNEQYF.

V usage is TRBV15 and J usage is TRBJ2-7; 9 nucleotides line up with TRBD2. Germline lookup yields CDR1 LNHNV and CDR2 YYDKDF (reference sequence). J was trimmed by 3 bases and V by 5 bases; bases with no gene match: 11. The CDR3 spans 16 residues. The CDR3 coding sequence is TGTGCCACCAGCCGACGAAGGACTAGCGCGGACTACGAGCAGTACTTC. Its translation is CATSRRRTSADYEQYF.

Details on this clonotype: This clone may be a read error of a much larger clone one base away. This sequence joins TRBV10-3 and TRBJ1-2, with 10 bases lining up with TRBD1. This CDR3 spans 15 amino acids. The germline V gene has CDR1 ENHRY and CDR2 SYGVKD. J lost 8 bases, V lost 5 bases, and 11 bases had no gene match. This CDR3 is CAISSPDRGVRGYTF. The CDR3 coding sequence is TGTGCCATCAGTTCCCCGGACAGGGGGGTTCGGGGCTACACCTTC.

The V call is TRBV25-1, the J call TRBJ2-3; TRBD2 agrees at 8 bases. Germline CDR1 reads MGHDK; CDR2 reads SYGVNS. The CDR3 spans 14 residues. V lost 1 base, J lost 5 bases, and 2 bases stayed unmatched. The CDR3 region has the DNA TGTGCCAGCAGTGAATCGGGAGGGATAGATACGCAGTATTTT. Encoded protein: CASSESGGIDTQYF.

This clonotype appeared many times. CDR3 sequence: CASSLTGNQPQHF. The CDR3 nucleotides are TGTGCCAGCAGTTTAACGGGGAATCAGCCCCAGCATTTT. The chain links TRBV27 to TRBJ1-5; D call uncertain. Germline CDR1 and CDR2: MNHEY and SMNVEV (reference sequence). Trimming took 2 bases from V and 4 from J, leaving 6 bases between them. The CDR3 has 13 residues.

The V gene is TRBV20-1, the J gene TRBJ2-7; the match to TRBD2 covers 7 bases. This CDR3 has 15 amino acids. V was clipped by 0 bases and J by 0 bases; unmatched bases: 5. The V gene's germline CDR1 is DFQATT and CDR2 SNEGSKA (reference sequence). DNA of the CDR3: TGCAGTGCTAGAGATCCTAGCGGTTTCTCCTACGAGCAGTACTTC. This gives the protein CSARDPSGFSYEQYF.

This clonotype appeared many times. The genes are TRBV18 and TRBJ1-6, with D tentatively TRBD1 (5 bases). Germline V CDR1 and CDR2: KGHSH, LQKENI. V was shortened by 2 bases and J by 10 bases, with 12 bases between the two germline ends. The CDR3 has 14 amino acids. The CDR3 loop reads CASSPAGTGSPLHF. In DNA form, the CDR3 reads TGTGCCAGCTCACCAGCCGGGACGGGCTCACCCCTCCACTTT.

This clonotype was detected a few times. The chain is built from TRBV10-3 and TRBJ1-1; 7 bases are shared with TRBD1. Trimming at V came to 0 bases and at J to 11 bases, leaving 12 bases not matched to a gene. The length of the CDR3 is 15 residues. In germline, CDR1 is ENHRY, CDR2 SYGVKD. The DNA of the CDR3 is TGTGCCATCAGTGAGTCGATGGGTACAGGGGTTCGTGCTTTCTTT. It yields the protein CAISESMGTGVRAFF.

This chain links TRBV29-1 with TRBJ1-1, with D tentatively TRBD1 (5 bases). Germline CDR1 is SQVTM and CDR2 is ANQGSEA. This CDR3 is built from 13 residues. The V end lost 8 bases, the J end lost 3 bases, and 16 bases lay between the germline ends. This CDR3 is CSSSWGGDTEAFF. The CDR3 DNA reads TGCAGCAGTTCCTGGGGGGGTGACACTGAAGCTTTCTTT.

The J gene is TRBJ1-6, the V gene TRBV7-2; the D gene is possibly TRBD1 (6 bases). Germline loops: CDR1 SGHTA, CDR2 FQGNSA. Trimming removed 5 bases from V and 10 bases from J, with 12 bases in between. The CDR3 covers 13 residues. CDR3 bases: TGTGCCAGCAGCCTGGGAGGGGGATCACCCCTCCACTTT. Amino acids: CASSLGGGSPLHF.

The rearrangement links TRBV25-1 to TRBJ2-1, with D tentatively TRBD2 (6 bases). The CDR3 loop spans 16 amino acids. V was pared by 6 bases and J by 3 bases, with 18 bases between. Looked up from germline, CDR1 is MGHDK and CDR2 is SYGVNS. The CDR3 loop reads CASRPSGQGFYNEQFF. The CDR3, as DNA: TGTGCCAGCAGGCCGAGCGGGCAGGGCTTCTACAATGAGCAGTTCTTC.

With regard to this clonotype: At one of its ends the junction is not consistent with the germline gene, which may arise from a read error. This chain links TRBV10-3 with TRBJ1-1; D remains unclear. Germline V gene data show CDR1 as ENHRY and CDR2 as SYGVKD. The CDR3 contains 16 residues. This chain's CDR3 is CASSPELGDGYTEAFF. The CDR3 region has the DNA TGTGCCAGCAGTCCCGAGCTTGGAGATGGCTACACTGAAGCTTTCTTT.

This clonotype appeared a single time. Because it lacks the conserved phenylalanine or tryptophan at the end, this CDR3 is likely a read error. V usage is TRBV29-1 and J usage is TRBJ1-2; 7 bases map to TRBD1. Losses at the gene ends were 8 bases for V and 0 bases for J; bases not matched to a gene: 6. Per the germline V gene, CDR1 is SQVTM and CDR2 is ANQGSEA. The CDR3 contains 13 residues. As DNA, the CDR3 is TGCAGCAGGGGGACAGATACTAACTATGGCTACACCCTC. Protein sequence: CSRGTDTNYGYTL.

On this clonotype itself: Given a much more abundant clone one base away, this may be a read error. V and J are TRBV11-3 and TRBJ1-1; 8 bases line up with TRBD1. CDR1 is SGHNT, CDR2 YENEEA, per germline. CDR3 length: 16 amino acids. For the CDR3, the DNA is TGTGCCAGCAGCTTAGAGACAGGGGCAAAAAACACTGAAGCTCTCTTT. Its protein is CASSLETGAKNTEALF.

This clonotype was counted a few times. Since a much larger clone is just one base distant, this may be a read error. The V call is TRBV7-2, the J call TRBJ2-5; either TRBD1 or TRBD2 may fit D (7 bases each). Germline V gene sequence: CDR1 SGHTA, CDR2 FQGNSA. V was cut by 6 bases and J by 4 bases, with 15 bases left in between. The CDR3 spans 14 residues. The CDR3 DNA follows: TGTGCCAGCAGGAATACAGGGGAGGGAGAGACCCAGTACTTC. It translates to CASRNTGEGETQYF.

This clonotype occurred a few times. The genes are TRBV7-3 and TRBJ2-2; D gene unclear. V shed 6 bases and J shed 7 bases, with 3 bases lying between them. Germline assignment: CDR1 SGHTA and CDR2 FQGTGA. This CDR3 comprises 10 residues. The CDR3 here is CASSRGELFF. CDR3 nucleotides: TGTGCCAGCAGTCGCGGGGAGCTGTTTTTT.

This clonotype was recorded at least ten times. The V and J genes are TRBV6-5 and TRBJ1-5; D not certain. The CDR3 is 15 residues long. V was cut by 4 bases and J by 2 bases, with 12 bases left in between. Germline V gene sequence: CDR1 MNHEY, CDR2 SVGAGI. The chain's CDR3 is CASSSHGVGNQPQHF. In nucleotides, the CDR3 is TGTGCCAGCAGTTCCCACGGGGTAGGCAATCAGCCCCAGCATTTT.

This sequence joins TRBV5-8 and TRBJ1-5; D is uncertain. Deletions cut 3 bases from V and 4 bases from J, with 14 bases between. Germline values: CDR1 SGHTS, CDR2 YDEGEE. CDR3 length: 15 amino acids. CDR3 nucleotides: TGTGCCAGCAGCTGGAACAGTATGGCAAATCAGCCCCAGCATTTT. Its protein is CASSWNSMANQPQHF.

V usage is TRBV10-3 and J usage is TRBJ1-1, with 7 bases aligning to TRBD1. Unmatched junction bases numbered 14, after V lost 11 bases and J lost 8 bases. CDR3 length: 13 amino acids. Looked up from germline, CDR1 is ENHRY and CDR2 is SYGVKD. The chain's CDR3 is CAGAGGEGAEAFF. In DNA, the CDR3 is TGTGCCGGAGCGGGGGGCGAGGGGGCGGAAGCTTTCTTT.

V gene TRBV18 combines with J gene TRBJ2-5; D remains unclear. Looked up from germline, CDR1 is KGHSH and CDR2 is LQKENI. There are 13 residues in the CDR3. Trimming took off 3 bases at V and 1 base at J, with 6 bases between the two ends. In DNA, the CDR3 is TGTGCCAGCTCACCCGGAGCCCAAGAGACCCAGTACTTC. Residues: CASSPGAQETQYF.